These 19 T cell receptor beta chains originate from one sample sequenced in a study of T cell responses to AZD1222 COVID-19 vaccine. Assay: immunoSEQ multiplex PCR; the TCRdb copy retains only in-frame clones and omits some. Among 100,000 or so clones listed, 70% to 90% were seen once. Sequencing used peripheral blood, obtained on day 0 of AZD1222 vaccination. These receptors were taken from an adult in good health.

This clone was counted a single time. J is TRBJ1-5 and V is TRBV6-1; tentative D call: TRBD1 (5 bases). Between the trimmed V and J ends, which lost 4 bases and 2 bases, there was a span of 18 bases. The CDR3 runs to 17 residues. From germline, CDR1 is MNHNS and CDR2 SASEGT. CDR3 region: CASSGGRSGYGNQPQHF. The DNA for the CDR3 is TGTGCCAGCAGTGGGGGCAGGAGCGGATATGGCAATCAGCCCCAGCATTTT.

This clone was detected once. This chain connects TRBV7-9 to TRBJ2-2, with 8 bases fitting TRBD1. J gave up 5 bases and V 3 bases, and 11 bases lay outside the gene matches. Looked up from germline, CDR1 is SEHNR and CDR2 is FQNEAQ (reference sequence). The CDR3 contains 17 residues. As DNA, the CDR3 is TGTGCCAGCAGCTTTGAAGGACAGGGAGTATATACCGGGGAGCTGTTTTTT. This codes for CASSFEGQGVYTGELFF.

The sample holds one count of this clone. The CDR3 here is CASFYLDRGYEQYF. In DNA, the CDR3 is TGTGCCAGCTTCTACTTGGACAGGGGCTACGAGCAGTACTTC. The chain joins TRBV7-2 to TRBJ2-7, with 9 nucleotides matching TRBD1. Germline values: CDR1 SGHTA, CDR2 FQGNSA. The CDR3 totals 14 residues. J gave up 3 bases and V 8 bases, and 8 bases lay outside the gene matches.

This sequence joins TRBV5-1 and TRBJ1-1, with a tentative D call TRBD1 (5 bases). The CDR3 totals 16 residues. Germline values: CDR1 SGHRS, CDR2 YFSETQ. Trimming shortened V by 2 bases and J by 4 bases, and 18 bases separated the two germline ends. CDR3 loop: CASSFDGTPVGTEAFF. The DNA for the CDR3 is TGCGCCAGCAGCTTCGACGGGACTCCTGTGGGCACTGAAGCTTTCTTT.

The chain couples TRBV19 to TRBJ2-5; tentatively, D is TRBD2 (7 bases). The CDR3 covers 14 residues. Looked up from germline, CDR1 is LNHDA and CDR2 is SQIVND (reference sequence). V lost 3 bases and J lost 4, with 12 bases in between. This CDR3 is CASSMRRGRETQYF. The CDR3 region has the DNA TGTGCCAGTAGTATGCGGCGGGGGCGAGAGACCCAGTACTTC.

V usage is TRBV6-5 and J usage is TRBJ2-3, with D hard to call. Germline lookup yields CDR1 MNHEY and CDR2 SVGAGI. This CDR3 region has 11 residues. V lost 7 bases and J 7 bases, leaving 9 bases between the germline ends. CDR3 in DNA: TGTGCCAGCATCCGCGCGTATACGCAGTATTTT. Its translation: CASIRAYTQYF.

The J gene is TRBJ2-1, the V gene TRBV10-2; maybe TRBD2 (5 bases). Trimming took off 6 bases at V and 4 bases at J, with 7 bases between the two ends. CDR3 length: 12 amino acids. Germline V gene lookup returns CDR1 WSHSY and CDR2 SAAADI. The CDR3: CASRDSYNEQFF. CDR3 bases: TGCGCCAGCAGGGACTCTTACAATGAGCAGTTCTTC.

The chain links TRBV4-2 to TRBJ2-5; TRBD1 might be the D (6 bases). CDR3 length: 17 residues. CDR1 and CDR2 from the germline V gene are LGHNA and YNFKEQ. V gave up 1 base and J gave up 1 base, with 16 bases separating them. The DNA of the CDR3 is TGTGCCAGCAGCCAAGCCCCGACAGGTGGGGGCCAAGAGACCCAGTACTTC. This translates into CASSQAPTGGGQETQYF.

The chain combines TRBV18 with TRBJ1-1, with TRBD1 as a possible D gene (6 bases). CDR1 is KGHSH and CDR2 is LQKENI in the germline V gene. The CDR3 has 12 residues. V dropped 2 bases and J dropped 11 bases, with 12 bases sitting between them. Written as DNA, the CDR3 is TGTGCCAGCTCACCAACCACAGGGAGTGCTTTCTTT. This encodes CASSPTTGSAFF.

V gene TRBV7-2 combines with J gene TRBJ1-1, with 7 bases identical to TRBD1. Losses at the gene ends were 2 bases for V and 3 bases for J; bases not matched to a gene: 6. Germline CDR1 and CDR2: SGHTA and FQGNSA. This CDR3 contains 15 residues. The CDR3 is CASSLSQGRDTEAFF. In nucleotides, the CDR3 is TGTGCCAGCAGCTTATCACAGGGGCGGGACACTGAAGCTTTCTTT. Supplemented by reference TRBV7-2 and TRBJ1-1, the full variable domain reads GAGVSQSPSNKVTEKGKDVELRCDPISGHTALYWYRQSLGQGLEFLIYFQGNSAPDKSGLPSDRFSAERTGGSVSTLTIQRTQQEDSAVYLCASSLSQGRDTEAFFGQGTRLTVV.

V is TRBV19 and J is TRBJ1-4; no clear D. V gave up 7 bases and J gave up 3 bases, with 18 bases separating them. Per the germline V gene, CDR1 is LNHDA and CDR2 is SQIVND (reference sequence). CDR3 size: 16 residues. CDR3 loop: CASTVSRGRPNEKLFF. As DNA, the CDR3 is TGTGCCAGTACCGTGTCCCGAGGCAGGCCTAATGAAAAACTGTTTTTT.

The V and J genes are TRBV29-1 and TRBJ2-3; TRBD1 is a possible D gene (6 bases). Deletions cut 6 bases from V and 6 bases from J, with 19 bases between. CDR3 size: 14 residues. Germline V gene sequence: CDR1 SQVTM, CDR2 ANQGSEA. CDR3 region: CSVCRTVSVDTQYF. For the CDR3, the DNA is TGCAGCGTCTGTAGGACAGTAAGTGTGGATACGCAGTATTTT.

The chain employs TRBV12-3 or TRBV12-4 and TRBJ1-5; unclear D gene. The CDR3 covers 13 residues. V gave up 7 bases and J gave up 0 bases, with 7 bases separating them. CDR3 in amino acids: CASTRNSNQPQHF. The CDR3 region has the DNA TGTGCCAGCACCCGGAATAGCAATCAGCCCCAGCATTTT.

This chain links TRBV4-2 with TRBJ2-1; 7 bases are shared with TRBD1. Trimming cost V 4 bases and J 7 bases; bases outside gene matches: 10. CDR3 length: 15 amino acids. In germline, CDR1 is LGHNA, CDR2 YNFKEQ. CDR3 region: CASSLLGQVGNEQFF. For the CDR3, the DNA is TGTGCCAGCAGCCTTCTCGGACAGGTGGGAAATGAGCAGTTCTTC.

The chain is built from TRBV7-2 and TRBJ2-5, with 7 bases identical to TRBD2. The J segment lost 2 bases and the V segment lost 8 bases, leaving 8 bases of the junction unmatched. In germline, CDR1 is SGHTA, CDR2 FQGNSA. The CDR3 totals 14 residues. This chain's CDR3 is CASDLGGGQETQYF. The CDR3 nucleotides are TGTGCCAGCGATCTTGGGGGGGGGCAAGAGACCCAGTACTTC.

CDR3: CASSVQSTGSGELFF. The CDR3 DNA is TGTGCCAGCAGCGTTCAATCGACAGGTTCCGGGGAGCTGTTTTTT. The chain joins TRBV9 to TRBJ2-2, with a weak D call TRBD1 (6 bases). The germline CDR1 and CDR2 sequences are SGDLS and YYNGEE. Trimming left V 2 bases short and J 6 bases short, with 14 bases between. The CDR3 sequence is 15 residues long.

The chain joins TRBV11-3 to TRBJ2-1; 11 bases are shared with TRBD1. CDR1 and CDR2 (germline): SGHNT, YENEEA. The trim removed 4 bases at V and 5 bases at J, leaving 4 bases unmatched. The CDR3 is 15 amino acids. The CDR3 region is CASSYGTGGDNEQFF. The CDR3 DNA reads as TGTGCCAGCAGCTACGGGACAGGGGGGGACAATGAGCAGTTCTTC. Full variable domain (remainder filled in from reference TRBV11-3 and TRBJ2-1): EAGVVQSPRYKIIEKKQPVAFWCNPISGHNTLYWYLQNLGQGPELLIRYENEEAVDDSQLPKDRFSAERLKGVDSTLKIQPAELGDSAVYLCASSYGTGGDNEQFFGPGTRLTVL.

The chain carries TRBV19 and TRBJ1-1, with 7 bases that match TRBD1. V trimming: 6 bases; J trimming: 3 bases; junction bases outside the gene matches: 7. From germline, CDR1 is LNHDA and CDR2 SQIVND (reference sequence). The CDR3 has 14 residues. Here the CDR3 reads CASSRDSYYTEAFF. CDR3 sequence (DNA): TGTGCCAGTAGCCGGGACAGCTACTACACTGAAGCTTTCTTT.

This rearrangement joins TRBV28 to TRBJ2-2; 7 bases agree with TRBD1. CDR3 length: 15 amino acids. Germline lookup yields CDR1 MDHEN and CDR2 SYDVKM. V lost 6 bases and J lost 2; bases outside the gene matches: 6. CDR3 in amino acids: CASRFTGVNTGELFF. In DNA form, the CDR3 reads TGTGCCAGCAGGTTTACAGGGGTTAACACCGGGGAGCTGTTTTTT.